This TCR beta chain came from a study of control samples from healthy donors and cancer patients (TCRdb year 2020). The CDR3 goes from the cysteine to the phenylalanine over 16 residues. Of the read, only the CDR3 DNA is kept; its 48 bases are in frame from base 1. The germline V gene (reference sequence) yields SGHNT for CDR1 and YYREEE for CDR2. Deletion took 4 bases off V and 2 bases off J, with a span of 17 bases between the germline ends. The library was built by means of the immunoSEQ multiplex PCR assay. TCRdb obtained this table from immuneACCESS and retained in-frame rearrangements with V and J assigned. These tables miss some clones; where compared with another copy, unresolved V genes account for less than half of the shortfall, and the remainder is unexplained. The sample table holds 150,000 or so clones, of which 80% to 95% were seen once. The leading ten clones occupy more than 5% of the sample.

Comments on this clone: Its antigen is still unknown. Base qualities are not provided; no much larger clone lies one nucleotide away.

This clonotype was sampled from a man between 18 and 29 years old in good health. This sequence uses TRBV5-4 and TRBJ2-3; possibly the D gene is TRBD1, per 6 matching bases. Material: blood. The encoded CDR3 is CASSPGQGTYTDTQYF. The base sequence is TGTGCCAGCAGCCCTGGGCAGGGGACCTACACAGATACGCAGTATTTT.